The present TCR beta chain was sequenced within a study of shared clonotypes between healthy human individuals (dated by TCRdb to 2020 to 2022). Concerning the study at large: The cohort included a few men and two women between 18 and 49 years of age. Per donor, three plates each were used for CD4 naive and CD4 memory, two for CD8 naive, and one for CD8 memory. Blood TCR repertoires of a handful of healthy adults were deeply sequenced to estimate repertoire size and the extent of clonotype sharing between individuals. Different laboratories and diverse techniques were used to prepare libraries and sequence TCR repertoires, to increase sequencing depth and limit assay-specific biases. Leukapheresis yielded between about 0.85 and 9.5 billion PBMCs per donor.

As regards this clone: Its specific antigen is unknown. No much larger clone exists at a distance of one base, and base qualities are not known.

General findings and caveats noted by the study authors: Compared with non-shared clonotypes, the clonotypes found in all four sorted-subset donors had higher generation probabilities. Estimated clonotype richness was generally larger for naive than for memory subsets. Based on pairwise subsampling, the degree of clonotype sharing among donors was expected to be affected by sequencing depth. Because the study included only a small number of donors, the genetic and exposure-history diversity represented was limited. Even with the large sequencing depth, rarefaction of the sorted-subset datasets indicated that sequencing was incomplete. Sampling was limited to blood, and TCR repertoires in tissue likely differ from TCR repertoires in blood. Sharing across a few donors was observed for approximately 5% of naive CD4, about 4% of naive CD8, 2% to 2.5% of memory CD4, and around 0.4% of memory CD8 clonotypes.

Using the deep immunoSEQ assay, TCR CDR3 regions were amplified from genomic DNA by multiplex PCR. Genomic DNA extracted from each cell subset was distributed evenly over all wells of several immunoSEQ 96-well plates, and each plate served as one replicate. For sorted subsets, roughly 200 ng genomic DNA, equal to some 30,000 T cell genomes, was loaded into each replicate PCR. The purified libraries were quantified using a Qubit 3.0 fluorometer, sized with a Bioanalyzer 2100, and then quantified again using the KAPA Library Quantification kit. Every immunoSEQ 96-well plate was sequenced on a dedicated single-read 150-cycle Illumina NextSeq 550 flow cell. As for the authors' bioinformatics: Because only junctional sequences without quality scores were contained in the immunoSEQ output, filtering matching that applied to full-length reads could not be performed. Sequences were annotated with PyIR, a Python wrapper for IgBLAST v1.9, and V/J genes and CDR3 were assigned using IMGT germline references. Reads were removed for weak V/J assignments (E-value above 1e-6), missing CDR3, stop codons, out-of-frame junctions, or ambiguous translated residues. A V3J clonotype was defined by an identical inferred V gene, J gene, and CDR3 amino acid sequence. Percentage overlap between repertoires was calculated by dividing the number of shared unique clonotypes by the size of the smaller repertoire. Richness of each repertoire was evaluated using RTK rarefaction, the Chao1 estimator, and Recon v2.1 estimates of unobserved clonotypes. For all TCRbeta clonotypes obtained by the gDNA method from a handful of donors, generation probabilities were computed with OLGA. This immuneACCESS table, as held by TCRdb, lists in-frame sequences with V and J called but not all clones. Of the missing ones, under half trace to an unresolved V gene in checked studies; the others have no known cause. That table supplies the V and J calls and clone size; D and trimming were determined from the DNA. The sample records fewer than 1.6 million clones, around 98.5% of which are singletons. Approximately 0.4% of the sample comes from the top ten.

The CDR3 sequence holds 12 residues, the cysteine and phenylalanine included. Just CDR3 DNA is preserved here, 36 bases in frame from base 1. At the junction V is shortened by 5 bases and J by 9 bases, with 11 bases in between. From a lookup of the germline V gene (reference sequence), CDR1 and CDR2 are LNHDA and SQIVND. Healthy HIV-negative adults with no recently reported acute infections or vaccinations were included as donors. Every donor was a Caucasian adult living in Nashville, Tennessee, USA. CD4+ T cells were enriched by magnetic negative selection, after which naive cells were positively selected on CD45RA and the negative fraction was taken as the memory subset. Blood was collected by leukapheresis, and PBMCs were isolated by Ficoll-Histopaque density gradient centrifugation and then cryopreserved in liquid nitrogen vapor phase. Analytical flow cytometry was used to check the purity and quantity of every magnetically sorted T cell population. Each sorted fraction had its genomic DNA isolated and then quantified by UV absorbance on a Nanodrop 2000c.

The sample consisted of naive CD4+ T cells sorted from blood. Interpreted using the paper, the cell subset or site label stands for: CD45RA+ positively selected. This sequence was found in a man younger than 40 in good health. Recombination connected TRBV19 to TRBJ2-1; matching of 5 bases hints at TRBD2 as the D gene. The bases read TGTGCCAGTAGTGGAGGTCTCGGTGAGCAGTTCTTC. It specifies CASSGGLGEQFF.